This T cell receptor (beta chain) was retrieved from a study of T cell repertoires in cytomegalovirus infection. Background on the study: Public TCR beta signatures indicated both CMV infection and matching HLA type. Points from the study as a whole: Using cumulative public TCR beta family frequency, the authors identified those who carried CMV together with the relevant HLA. HLA-C-restricted CMV-specific TCR beta clonotypes prevailed in the ex vivo response.

In the case of this clonotype: Its cognate antigen is unknown.

The CDR3 has 16 residues. The germline V and J ends were trimmed by 1 base and 2 bases, with 12 bases remaining between them. The germline V gene has CDR1 MDHEN and CDR2 SYDVKM. TCRdb processed the reads anew with MiXCR; each CDR3 protein has one entry. The table lists around 530,000 distinct CDR3 sequences, around 27% of them singletons. The receptor was isolated from a human donor in good health (CMV status not recorded). Some clones in this sample may be carry-over from other donors' samples. The sequencing input was PBMCs. The V gene is TRBV28, the J gene TRBJ1-5; tentative D call: TRBD1 (5 bases). The CDR3 sequence: CASSLSLQGGNQPQHF. DNA for the CDR3: TGTGCCAGCAGTTTATCTTTGCAGGGCGGCAATCAGCCCCAGCATTTT.